The 19 T cell receptor beta chains in this list originate from one sample, sequenced in a study of blood T cells in healthy people across ages (dated by TCRdb to between 2014 and 2017). Library creation used 5' RACE. Data came from an Illumina HiSeq 2500. A second roughly 6 to 12 cycle PCR used a sample-barcoded 5' primer and a J-beta primer mix. TCRdb applied fastp at Q25 and MiXCR to the public reads, then kept only in-frame beta chains. Each entry is one CDR3 protein sequence, shown with its most common DNA and genes. This sample comprises roughly 1,700,000 distinct CDR3 sequences, 28% of them detected only once. The ten top clones hold over 7% of the sample. The sample taken for sequencing was blood. These receptors all stem from a woman in her twenties or thirties in good health.

In regard to this clonotype: A much larger clone lies a single base off, so this may be a read error. The V and J genes are TRBV5-1 and TRBJ2-7, with 7 nucleotides matching TRBD1. CDR3 length: 15 residues. V lost 9 bases, J lost 0 bases, and 12 bases stayed unmatched. CDR1 is SGHRS and CDR2 is YFSETQ in the germline V gene. CDR3 sequence (DNA): TGCGCCAACAGGGCCCCGGGACAGTACTCCTACGAGCAGTACTTC. This codes for CANRAPGQYSYEQYF.

This sequence joins TRBV15 and TRBJ2-6; 9 bases match TRBD1. The germline V gene encodes CDR1 LNHNV and CDR2 YYDKDF (reference sequence). The CDR3 extends over 16 amino acids. V shed 3 bases and J 2 bases; nucleotides not matched to a gene: 2. DNA for the CDR3: TGTGCCACCAGCAGGGGGGACAGGGCTGGGGCCAACGTCCTGACTTTC. This encodes CATSRGDRAGANVLTF.

This clonotype was observed a few times. The chain combines TRBV4-3 with TRBJ2-1; D unclear. V was cut by 1 base and J by 5 bases, with 9 bases left in between. This CDR3 contains 14 residues. Germline CDR1 and CDR2: LGHNA and YSLEER. The CDR3 DNA reads TGCGCCAGCAGCCAAGCTACGGAAAACAATGAGCAGTTCTTC. It yields the protein CASSQATENNEQFF.

The V call is TRBV3-1, the J call TRBJ1-6; D remains unclear. Trimming pared 4 bases from V and 7 bases from J, leaving 11 bases between. Germline V gene data show CDR1 as LGHDT and CDR2 as YNNKEL (reference sequence). The CDR3 totals 14 residues. Written as DNA, the CDR3 is TGTGCCAGCAGCCTCGTTAACAGAAATTCACCCCTCCACTTT. It translates to CASSLVNRNSPLHF. The variable domain in full, with the rest retrieved from reference TRBV3-1 and TRBJ1-6, is DTAVSQTPKYLVTQMGNDKSIKCEQNLGHDTMYWYKQDSKKFLKIMFSYNNKELIINETVPNRFSPKSPDKAHLNLHINSLELGDSAVYFCASSLVNRNSPLHFGNGTRLTVT.

This clonotype came up a few times. This chain joins TRBV6-1 and TRBJ2-1; D is undetermined. V shed 8 bases and J shed 5 bases, with 16 bases lying between them. Germline loops: CDR1 MNHNS, CDR2 SASEGT. The CDR3 loop spans 14 amino acids. The chain's CDR3 is CASRATPDHNEQFF. CDR3 DNA sequence: TGTGCCAGCCGGGCTACCCCAGATCACAATGAGCAGTTCTTC.

The chain is built from TRBV20-1 and TRBJ2-5; TRBD2 might be the D (5 bases). Per germline, CDR1 DFQATT and CDR2 SNEGSKA (reference sequence). V was trimmed by 5 bases and J by 5 bases, leaving 18 bases between them. This CDR3 comprises 14 residues. CDR3: CSAEERETGETQYF. The CDR3 region has the DNA TGCAGTGCTGAGGAACGGGAAACCGGCGAGACCCAGTACTTC.

This clonotype turned up a few times. This chain uses TRBV24-1 with TRBJ2-1, with D possibly being TRBD1 (5 bases). Looked up from germline, CDR1 is KGHDR and CDR2 is SFDVKD. V was clipped by 2 bases and J by 6 bases, with 22 bases between them. The CDR3 consists of 18 residues. The chain's CDR3 is CATSDSGITGGRGNEQFF. The CDR3 DNA reads TGTGCCACCAGTGATTCTGGAATCACAGGTGGCCGCGGCAATGAGCAGTTCTTC.

The chain has TRBV5-1 and TRBJ1-4; 8 bases line up with TRBD1. The CDR3 is 15 amino acids. The J segment lost 5 bases and the V segment lost 4 bases, leaving 7 bases of the junction unmatched. Germline V gene lookup returns CDR1 SGHRS and CDR2 YFSETQ. CDR3 protein: CASSLTRGLNEKLFF. CDR3 nucleotide sequence: TGCGCCAGCAGCCTGACCAGGGGGCTAAATGAAAAACTGTTTTTT.

The sample holds a few counts of this clonotype. The J gene is TRBJ2-5, the V gene TRBV2; D ambiguous. This CDR3 has 12 amino acids. Germline V gene data show CDR1 as SNHLY and CDR2 as FYNNEI. Deletions cut 8 bases from V and 2 bases from J, with 9 bases between. In nucleotides, the CDR3 is TGTGCCAGCGTAGTGTCTCAAGAGACCCAGTACTTC. As protein: CASVVSQETQYF.

This clonotype came up a few times. The V call is TRBV12-3 or TRBV12-4, the J call TRBJ1-2; a weak D match, TRBD1 (6 bases). This CDR3 contains 15 residues. Trimming pared 7 bases from V and 4 bases from J, leaving 19 bases between. This CDR3 reads CASIKSGAPTYGYTF. The CDR3 nucleotides are TGTGCCAGCATTAAATCAGGGGCCCCTACCTATGGCTACACCTTC.

This clonotype turned up a few times. The chain recombines TRBV14 with TRBJ1-2, with 11 bases aligning to TRBD1. The CDR3 totals 14 residues. Germline assignment: CDR1 SGHDN and CDR2 FVKESK. Germline trimming cut 5 bases from V and 5 bases from J; bases unmatched to any gene: 4. This CDR3 is CASSDGQGAYGYTF. CDR3 bases: TGTGCCAGCAGCGATGGACAGGGGGCATATGGCTACACCTTC.

The rearrangement links TRBV20-1 to TRBJ1-4; D is perhaps TRBD1 (5 bases). CDR3 length: 17 residues. The V end lost 0 bases, the J end lost 8 bases, and 22 bases lay between the germline ends. In germline, CDR1 is DFQATT, CDR2 SNEGSKA (reference sequence). This CDR3 is CSARDKDFGTGDEKLFF. The CDR3 DNA follows: TGCAGTGCTAGAGATAAGGACTTCGGGACCGGCGACGAAAAACTGTTTTTT.

With regard to this clonotype: The junction shows a germline mismatch at one end, possibly a read error. V is TRBV5-4 and J is TRBJ1-2; perhaps TRBD1 as D (6 bases). Germline V gives CDR1 SGHNT, CDR2 YYREEE (reference sequence). This CDR3 region has 15 residues. In DNA form, the CDR3 reads TGTACCAGCAGCCAAGGACAGCTAGGAAACTATGGCTACACCTTC. Translation: CTSSQGQLGNYGYTF.

This clonotype has a single count. The rearrangement joins TRBV29-1 to TRBJ2-3; D tentatively fits TRBD1 or TRBD2 (5 bases each). The germline CDR1 and CDR2 sequences are SQVTM and ANQGSEA. This CDR3 has 13 residues. V lost 6 bases to trimming and J lost 7 bases, with 17 bases between them. The CDR3 DNA is TGCAGCGTGCCCTCGGGGCCCACCAATACGCAGTATTTT. It translates to CSVPSGPTNTQYF.

In the case of this clonotype: A much more abundant neighbour one base away suggests this may be a read error. The V call is TRBV7-2, the J call TRBJ2-5; 7 nucleotides line up with TRBD2. The closer fit of TRBJ2-1 to the DNA end suggests the J call may be wrong. The V gene's germline CDR1 is SGHTA and CDR2 FQGNSA. The CDR3 consists of 15 residues. The DNA for the CDR3 is TGTGCCAGCAGCTTAGCGGGCGGGAGTAGAGAGACCCAGTTCTTC. This encodes CASSLAGGSRETQFF.

The V and J genes are TRBV20-1 and TRBJ1-1; D is undetermined. CDR3 length equals 13 residues. With 1 base removed from V and 3 bases from J, the gap between germline ends came to 9 bases. Per the germline V gene, CDR1 is DFQATT and CDR2 is SNEGSKA (reference sequence). DNA of the CDR3: TGCAGTGCTAGAGGAGGTACGGACACTGAAGCTTTCTTT. Its protein product is CSARGGTDTEAFF.

CDR3 sequence: CASSSTGDSKQFF. The CDR3 DNA reads TGTGCCAGCAGCTCGACAGGGGACTCAAAGCAGTTCTTC. The chain is built from TRBV7-2 and TRBJ2-1, with 8 bases that match TRBD1. The CDR3 spans 13 residues. V shed 4 bases, J shed 11 bases, and the junction held 7 bases outside the gene matches. CDR1 is SGHTA and CDR2 is FQGNSA in the germline V gene.

The chain couples TRBV28 to TRBJ1-2; 7 bases align to TRBD1. The CDR3 is 13 amino acids. Germline V lookup: CDR1 MDHEN, CDR2 SYDVKM. The CDR3 here is CAVCRDRRYGYTF. CDR3 DNA: TGTGCTGTCTGCCGGGACAGACGCTATGGCTACACCTTC.

The chain uses TRBV5-1 and TRBJ1-2, with D unclear. V lost 0 bases and J lost 6, with 12 bases in between. CDR3 size: 14 residues. CDR1 SGHRS and CDR2 YFSETQ come from the germline V gene. CDR3: CASSLEGRDHGYTF. The CDR3 coding sequence is TGCGCCAGCAGCTTGGAGGGTAGGGATCATGGCTACACCTTC.